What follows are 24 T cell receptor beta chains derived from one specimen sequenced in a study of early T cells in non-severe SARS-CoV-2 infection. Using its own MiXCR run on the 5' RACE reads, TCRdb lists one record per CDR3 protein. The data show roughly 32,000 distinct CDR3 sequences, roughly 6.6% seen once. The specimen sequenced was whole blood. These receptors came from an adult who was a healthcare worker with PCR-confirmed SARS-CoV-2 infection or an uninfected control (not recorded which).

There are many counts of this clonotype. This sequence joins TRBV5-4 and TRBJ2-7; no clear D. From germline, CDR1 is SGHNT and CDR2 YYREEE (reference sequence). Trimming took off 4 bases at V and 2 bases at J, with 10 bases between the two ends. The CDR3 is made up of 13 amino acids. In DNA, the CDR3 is TGTGCCAGCAGCATCGGACCAGCCTACGAGCAGTACTTC. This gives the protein CASSIGPAYEQYF.

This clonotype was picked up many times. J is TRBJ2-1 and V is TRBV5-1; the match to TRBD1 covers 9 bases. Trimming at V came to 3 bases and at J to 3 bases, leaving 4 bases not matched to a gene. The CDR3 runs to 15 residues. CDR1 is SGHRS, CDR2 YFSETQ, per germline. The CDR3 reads CASSWGQGGYNEQFF. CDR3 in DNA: TGCGCCAGCAGCTGGGGACAGGGAGGCTACAATGAGCAGTTCTTC.

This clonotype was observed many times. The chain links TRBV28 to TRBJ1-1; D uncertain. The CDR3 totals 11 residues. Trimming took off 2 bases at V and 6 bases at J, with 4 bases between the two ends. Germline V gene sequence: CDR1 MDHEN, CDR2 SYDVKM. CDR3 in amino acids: CASSLRAEAFF. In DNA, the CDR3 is TGTGCCAGCAGTTTACGAGCTGAAGCTTTCTTT.

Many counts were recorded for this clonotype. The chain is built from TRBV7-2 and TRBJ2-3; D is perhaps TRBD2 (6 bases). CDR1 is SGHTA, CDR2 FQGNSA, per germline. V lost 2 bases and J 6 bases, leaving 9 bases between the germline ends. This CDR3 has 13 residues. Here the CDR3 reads CASSLLSGDTQYF. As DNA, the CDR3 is TGTGCCAGCAGCTTACTAAGCGGGGATACGCAGTATTTT.

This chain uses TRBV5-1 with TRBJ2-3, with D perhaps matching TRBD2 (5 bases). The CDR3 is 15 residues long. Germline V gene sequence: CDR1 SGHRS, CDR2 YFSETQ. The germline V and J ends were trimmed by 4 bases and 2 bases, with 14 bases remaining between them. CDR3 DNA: TGCGCCAGCAGCGGATCACTAGAATACACAGATACGCAGTATTTT. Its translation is CASSGSLEYTDTQYF.

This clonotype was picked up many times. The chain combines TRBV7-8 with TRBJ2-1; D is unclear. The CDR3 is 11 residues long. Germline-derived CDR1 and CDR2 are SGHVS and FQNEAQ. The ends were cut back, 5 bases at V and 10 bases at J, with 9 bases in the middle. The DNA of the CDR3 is TGTGCCAGCAGCCCCGGGCGGGAGCAGTTCTTC. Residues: CASSPGREQFF.

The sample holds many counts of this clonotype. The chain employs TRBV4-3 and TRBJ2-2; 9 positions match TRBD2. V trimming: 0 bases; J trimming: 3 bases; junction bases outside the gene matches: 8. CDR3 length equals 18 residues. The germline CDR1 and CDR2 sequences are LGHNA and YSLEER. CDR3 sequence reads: CASSQEGPGLAYTGELFF. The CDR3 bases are TGCGCCAGCAGCCAAGAGGGACCGGGACTAGCCTACACCGGGGAGCTGTTTTTT.

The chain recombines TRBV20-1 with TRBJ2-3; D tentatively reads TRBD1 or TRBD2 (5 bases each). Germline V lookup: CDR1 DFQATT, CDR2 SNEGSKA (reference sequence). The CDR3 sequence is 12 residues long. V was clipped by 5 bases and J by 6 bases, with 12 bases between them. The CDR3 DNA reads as TGCAGTGCTGAGGGGTTGAGCGATACGCAGTATTTT. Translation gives CSAEGLSDTQYF.

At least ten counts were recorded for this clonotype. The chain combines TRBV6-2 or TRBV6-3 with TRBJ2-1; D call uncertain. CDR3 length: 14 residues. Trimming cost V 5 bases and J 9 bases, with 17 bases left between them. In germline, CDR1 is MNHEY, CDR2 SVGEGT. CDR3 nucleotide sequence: TGTGCCAGCAGTACAATGGGGTCCGGGTCTGAGCAGTTCTTC. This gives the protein CASSTMGSGSEQFF.

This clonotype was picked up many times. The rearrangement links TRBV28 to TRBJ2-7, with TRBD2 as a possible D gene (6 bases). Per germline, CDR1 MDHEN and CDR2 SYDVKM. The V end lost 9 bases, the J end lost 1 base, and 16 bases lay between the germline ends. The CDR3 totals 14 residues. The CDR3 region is CASKLADTSYEQYF. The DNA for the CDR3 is TGTGCCAGTAAACTAGCCGATACGTCCTACGAGCAGTACTTC.

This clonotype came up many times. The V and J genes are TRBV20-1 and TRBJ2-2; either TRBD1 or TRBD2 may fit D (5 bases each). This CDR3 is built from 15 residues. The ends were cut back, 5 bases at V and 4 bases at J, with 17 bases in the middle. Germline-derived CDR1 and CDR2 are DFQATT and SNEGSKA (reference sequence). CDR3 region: CSAFSGTTGTGELFF. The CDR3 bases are TGCAGTGCTTTCTCCGGGACGACGGGCACCGGGGAGCTGTTTTTT.

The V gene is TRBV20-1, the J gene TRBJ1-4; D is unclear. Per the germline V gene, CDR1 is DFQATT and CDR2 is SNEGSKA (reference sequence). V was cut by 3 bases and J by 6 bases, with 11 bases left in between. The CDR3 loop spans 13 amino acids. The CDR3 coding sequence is TGCAGTGCTAGTCCGAGAGTTCATGAAAAACTGTTTTTT. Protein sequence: CSASPRVHEKLFF.

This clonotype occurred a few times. The CDR3 here is CASSLFERGFRSGNTIYF. CDR3 DNA: TGTGCCAGCAGCTTATTTGAGAGAGGGTTCCGCTCTGGAAACACCATATATTTT. V is TRBV7-6 and J is TRBJ1-3; the D is unclear. CDR3 size: 18 residues. Per the germline V gene, CDR1 is SGHVS and CDR2 is FNYEAQ. Trimming removed 2 bases at V and 0 bases at J, with 17 bases between. The full variable domain, with the rest looked up from reference TRBV7-6 and TRBJ1-3, is GAGVSQSPRYKVTKRGQDVALRCDPISGHVSLYWYRQALGQGPEFLTYFNYEAQQDKSGLPNDRFSAERPEGSISTLTIQRTEQRDSAMYRCASSLFERGFRSGNTIYFGEGSWLTVV.

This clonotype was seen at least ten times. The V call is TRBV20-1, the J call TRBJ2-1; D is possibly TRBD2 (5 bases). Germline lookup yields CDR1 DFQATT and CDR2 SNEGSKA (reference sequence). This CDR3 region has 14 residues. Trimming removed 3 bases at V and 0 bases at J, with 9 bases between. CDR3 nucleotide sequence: TGCAGTGCTAGGGGCGGGTACTCCTACAATGAGCAGTTCTTC. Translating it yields CSARGGYSYNEQFF.

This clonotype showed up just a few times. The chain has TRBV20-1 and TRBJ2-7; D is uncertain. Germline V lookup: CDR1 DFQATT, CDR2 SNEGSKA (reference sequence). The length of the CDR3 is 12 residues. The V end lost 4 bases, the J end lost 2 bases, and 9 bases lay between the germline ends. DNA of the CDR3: TGCAGTGCTACCCCGGCGCCCTACGAGCAGTACTTC. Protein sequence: CSATPAPYEQYF.

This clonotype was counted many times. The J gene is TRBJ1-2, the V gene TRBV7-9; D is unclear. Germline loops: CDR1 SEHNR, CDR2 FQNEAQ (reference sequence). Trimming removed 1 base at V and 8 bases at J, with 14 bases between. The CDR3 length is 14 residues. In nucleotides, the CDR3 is TGTGCCAGCAGCTTAGAGGCCTCCGCTCGAGGCTACACCTTC. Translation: CASSLEASARGYTF.

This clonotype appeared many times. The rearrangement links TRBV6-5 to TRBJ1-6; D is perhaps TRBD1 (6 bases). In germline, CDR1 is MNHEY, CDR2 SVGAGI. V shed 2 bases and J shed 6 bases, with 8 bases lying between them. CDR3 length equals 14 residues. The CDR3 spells CASSYQGFNSPLHF. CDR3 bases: TGTGCCAGCAGTTACCAGGGGTTTAATTCACCCCTCCACTTT.

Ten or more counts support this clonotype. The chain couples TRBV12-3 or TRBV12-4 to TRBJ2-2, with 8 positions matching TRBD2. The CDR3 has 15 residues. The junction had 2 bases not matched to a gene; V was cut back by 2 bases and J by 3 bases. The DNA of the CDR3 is TGTGCCAGCAGTTTACAACTAGCGGACACCGGGGAGCTGTTTTTT. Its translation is CASSLQLADTGELFF.

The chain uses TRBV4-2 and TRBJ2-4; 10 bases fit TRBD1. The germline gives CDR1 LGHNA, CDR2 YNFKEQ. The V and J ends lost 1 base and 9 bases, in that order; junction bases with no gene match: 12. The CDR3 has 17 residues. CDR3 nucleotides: TGTGCCAGCAGCCAAGGAGAACTCAGGACAGGGGGGTCCATTCAGTACTTC. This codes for CASSQGELRTGGSIQYF.

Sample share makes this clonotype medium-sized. CDR3 amino acids: CSVVEGYGNQPQHF. The CDR3 nucleotides are TGCAGCGTTGTGGAAGGGTATGGCAATCAGCCCCAGCATTTT. The chain links TRBV29-1 to TRBJ1-5; D uncertain. V was trimmed by 4 bases and J by 2 bases, leaving 12 bases between them. Germline V gives CDR1 SQVTM, CDR2 ANQGSEA. CDR3 length: 14 residues.

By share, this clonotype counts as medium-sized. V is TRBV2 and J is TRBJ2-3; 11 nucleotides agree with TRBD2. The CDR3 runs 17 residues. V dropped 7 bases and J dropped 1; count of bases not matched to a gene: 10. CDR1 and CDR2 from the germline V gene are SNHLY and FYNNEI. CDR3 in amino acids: CASIDPGTSGRTDTQYF. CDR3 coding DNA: TGTGCCAGCATCGACCCCGGGACTAGCGGACGCACAGATACGCAGTATTTT. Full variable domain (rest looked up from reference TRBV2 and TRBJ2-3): EPEVTQTPSHQVTQMGQEVILRCVPISNHLYFYWYRQILGQKVEFLVSFYNNEISEKSEIFDDQFSVERPDGSNFTLKIRSTKLEDSAMYFCASIDPGTSGRTDTQYFGPGTRLTVL.

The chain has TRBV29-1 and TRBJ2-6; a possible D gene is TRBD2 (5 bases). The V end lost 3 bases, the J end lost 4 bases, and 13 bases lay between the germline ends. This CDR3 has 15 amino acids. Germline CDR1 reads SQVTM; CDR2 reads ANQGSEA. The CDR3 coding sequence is TGCAGCGTTGAGGAGGTTTCGGCCGGGGCCAACGTCCTGACTTTC. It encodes CSVEEVSAGANVLTF.

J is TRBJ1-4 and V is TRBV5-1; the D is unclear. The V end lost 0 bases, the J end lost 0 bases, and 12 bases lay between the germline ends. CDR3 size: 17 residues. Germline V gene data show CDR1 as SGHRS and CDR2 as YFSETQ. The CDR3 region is CASSLAHGGATNEKLFF. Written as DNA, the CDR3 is TGCGCCAGCAGCTTGGCCCACGGAGGAGCAACTAATGAAAAACTGTTTTTT.

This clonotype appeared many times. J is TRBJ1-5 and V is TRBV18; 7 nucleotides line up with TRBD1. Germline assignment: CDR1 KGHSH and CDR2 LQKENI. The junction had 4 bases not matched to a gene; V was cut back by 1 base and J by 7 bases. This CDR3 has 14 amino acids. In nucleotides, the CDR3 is TGTGCCAGCTCACCACAGGGGGCAGGGCAGCCCCAGCATTTT. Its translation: CASSPQGAGQPQHF.